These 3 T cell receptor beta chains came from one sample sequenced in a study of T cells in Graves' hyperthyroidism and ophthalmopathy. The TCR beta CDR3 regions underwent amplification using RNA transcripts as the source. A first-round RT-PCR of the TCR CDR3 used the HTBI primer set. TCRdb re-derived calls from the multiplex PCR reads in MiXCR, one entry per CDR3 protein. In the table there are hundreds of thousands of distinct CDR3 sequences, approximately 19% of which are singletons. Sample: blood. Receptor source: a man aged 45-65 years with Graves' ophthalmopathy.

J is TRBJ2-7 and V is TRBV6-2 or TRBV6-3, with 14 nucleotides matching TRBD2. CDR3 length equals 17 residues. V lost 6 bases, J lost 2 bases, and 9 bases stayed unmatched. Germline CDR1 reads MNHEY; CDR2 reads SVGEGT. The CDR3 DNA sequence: TGTGCCAGCAGCAAAGGGACTAGCGGGAGAAAAACCTACGAGCAGTACTTC. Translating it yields CASSKGTSGRKTYEQYF.

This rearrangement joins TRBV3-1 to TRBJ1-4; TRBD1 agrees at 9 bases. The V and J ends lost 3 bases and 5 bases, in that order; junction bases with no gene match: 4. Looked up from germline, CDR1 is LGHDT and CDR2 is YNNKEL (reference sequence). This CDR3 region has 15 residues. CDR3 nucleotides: TGTGCCAGCAGCCACAGGGGGACAGGGAATGAAAAACTGTTTTTT. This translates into CASSHRGTGNEKLFF.

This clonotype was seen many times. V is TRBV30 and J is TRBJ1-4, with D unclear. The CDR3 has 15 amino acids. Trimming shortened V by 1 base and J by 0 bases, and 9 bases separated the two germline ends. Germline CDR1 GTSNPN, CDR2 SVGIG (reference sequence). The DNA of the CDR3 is TGTGCCTGGAGTGAGAACATATCAACTAATGAAAAACTGTTTTTT. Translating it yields CAWSENISTNEKLFF.